This is a list of T cell receptor beta chains from one sample in a study of Graves' ophthalmopathy and Graves' hyperthyroidism. TCRdb called the multiplex PCR reads again in MiXCR, with one record for every CDR3 protein. Of about 420,000 distinct CDR3 sequences listed, 21% are singletons. The sequencing input was peripheral blood. These receptors were collected from a woman aged 18-30 years with stable Graves' hyperthyroidism. Both conserved end residues are part of each CDR3. Fields, in order: V gene, clone size, J gene, D gene, CDR3 DNA, CDR3 protein. The D gene is left open where the match is weak. Not every row has a clone size; where given, it reads once, few, many or a size class.

V: TRBV10-3; size: many; J: TRBJ1-2; D: NA; DNA: TGTGCCATCAGTGTGGAGGGAGGGGTCTATGGCTACACCTTC; CDR3: CAISVEGGVYGYTF
V: TRBV25-1; size: many; J: TRBJ2-5; D: NA; DNA: TGTGCCAGCAGTCCAATCGAAGAGACCCAGTACTTC; CDR3: CASSPIEETQYF
V: TRBV7-9; size: NA; J: TRBJ2-2; D: TRBD2; DNA: TGTGCCAGCAGCGTGGTGCGGGAGCACACCGGGGAGCTGTTTTTT; CDR3: CASSVVREHTGELFF
V: TRBV29-1; size: many; J: TRBJ1-1; D: NA; DNA: TGCAGCGTTGAAGATCGCCAGCGGCCTACTACAGTAGAAGCTTTCTTT; CDR3: CSVEDRQRPTTVEAFF
V: TRBV11-2; size: NA; J: TRBJ1-5; D: TRBD1; DNA: TGTGCCAGCAGCTTATATGGGACAGGGAGCAATCAGCCCCAGCATTTT; CDR3: CASSLYGTGSNQPQHF
V: TRBV5-1; size: few; J: TRBJ2-7; D: NA; DNA: TGCGCCAGCAGCTTGGCCAAAGGGAGCTCCTACGAGCAGTACTTC; CDR3: CASSLAKGSSYEQYF
V: TRBV7-2; size: many; J: TRBJ2-5; D: NA; DNA: TGTGCCAGCAGCGCCCCCAGGGAGAGGCACGAGACCCAGTACTTC; CDR3: CASSAPRERHETQYF
V: TRBV12-3/TRBV12-4; size: many; J: TRBJ1-5; D: NA; DNA: TGTGCCAGCAGTTTAGGGGGGCGGGCACAGCCCCAGCATTTT; CDR3: CASSLGGRAQPQHF
V: TRBV20-1; size: many; J: TRBJ1-2; D: NA; DNA: TGCAGTGCCAGCCTCAGGGGCTATGGCTACACCTTC; CDR3: CSASLRGYGYTF
V: TRBV6-2/TRBV6-3; size: NA; J: TRBJ2-5; D: NA; DNA: TGTGCCAGCAGTGGGACATTTCAAGAGGCCCAGTACTTC; CDR3: CASSGTFQEAQYF
V: TRBV11-1; size: few; J: TRBJ2-2; D: NA; DNA: TGTGCCAGCAGCCCTCGGAGTCCGCGGGACACCGGGGAGCTGTTTTTT; CDR3: CASSPRSPRDTGELFF
V: TRBV12-3/TRBV12-4; size: many; J: TRBJ1-1; D: TRBD1; DNA: TGTGCCAGCAGTTTGACAGGGGGAATCACTGAAGCTTTCTTT; CDR3: CASSLTGGITEAFF
V: TRBV6-1; size: many; J: TRBJ2-5; D: NA; DNA: TGTGCCAGCAGTCCCGGGCTCGGAGAGACCCAGTACTTC; CDR3: CASSPGLGETQYF
V: TRBV4-1; size: NA; J: TRBJ1-5; D: NA; DNA: TGCGCCAGCAGCCAACTCCCTACCTCGGGCAATCAGCCCCAGCATTTT; CDR3: CASSQLPTSGNQPQHF
V: TRBV10-3; size: few; J: TRBJ2-5; D: NA; DNA: TGTGCCATCAGTCCCAGGGGAGACGAGACCCAGTACTTC; CDR3: CAISPRGDETQYF
V: TRBV6-5; size: NA; J: TRBJ1-2; D: NA; DNA: TGTGCCAGCAGTTATGGTGAGGGAGCGTATGGCTACACCTTC; CDR3: CASSYGEGAYGYTF
V: TRBV9; size: many; J: TRBJ1-2; D: NA; DNA: TGTGCCAGCAGCGCCGGACAGCACTATGGCTACACCTTC; CDR3: CASSAGQHYGYTF
V: TRBV6-2/TRBV6-3; size: many; J: TRBJ1-5; D: NA; DNA: TGTGCCAGCAGTTACTCACTTACTCAGCCCCAGCATTTT; CDR3: CASSYSLTQPQHF
V: TRBV6-1; size: NA; J: TRBJ2-5; D: NA; DNA: TGTGCCAGCAGTCGGCTAGCTGGGGAGACCGAGTACTTC; CDR3: CASSRLAGETEYF
V: TRBV11-2; size: many; J: TRBJ2-2; D: TRBD2; DNA: TGTGCCAGCAGCCGGAGGGGCGGGAGGGGCACCGGGGAGCTGTTTTTT; CDR3: CASSRRGGRGTGELFF
V: TRBV2; size: NA; J: TRBJ1-2; D: TRBD1; DNA: TGTGCCAGCAGTGCATTAACCCGACAGGGCGACTATGGCTACACCTTC; CDR3: CASSALTRQGDYGYTF
V: TRBV11-1; size: many; J: TRBJ1-5; D: TRBD1; DNA: TGTGCCAGCAGCTTCTACACACGACAGGGTTATCGGCCCCAGCATTTT; CDR3: CASSFYTRQGYRPQHF
V: TRBV6-1; size: NA; J: TRBJ1-1; D: NA; DNA: TGTGCCAGCAGTACGGGCCTGGACACTGAAGCTTTCTTT; CDR3: CASSTGLDTEAFF
V: TRBV6-5; size: many; J: TRBJ1-3; D: NA; DNA: TGTGCCAGCAGTACCCGACAACTATCTGGAAACACCATATATTTT; CDR3: CASSTRQLSGNTIYF
V: TRBV6-1; size: once; J: TRBJ2-7; D: TRBD2; DNA: TGTGCCAGCAGTGCGGGAATCGGTAGCGGGAACCTTTACGAGCAGTACTTC; CDR3: CASSAGIGSGNLYEQYF
V: TRBV12-3/TRBV12-4; size: many; J: TRBJ2-7; D: NA; DNA: TGTGCCAGCAGACCGGGACTCGCCTACGAGCAGTACTTC; CDR3: CASRPGLAYEQYF
V: TRBV6-2/TRBV6-3; size: NA; J: TRBJ2-5; D: TRBD2; DNA: TGTGCCAGCAGTCCCCCGGCGGGGGGGTACCAGTACTTC; CDR3: CASSPPAGGYQYF
V: TRBV10-3; size: NA; J: TRBJ2-5; D: NA; DNA: TGTGCCATCAGATTGGTTAAAGAAGAGACCCAGTACTTC; CDR3: CAIRLVKEETQYF
V: TRBV27; size: many; J: TRBJ1-6; D: NA; DNA: TGTGCCAGCACCCCGGCGGGGGGCCCCTATAATTCACCCCTCCACTTT; CDR3: CASTPAGGPYNSPLHF
V: TRBV28; size: few; J: TRBJ1-2; D: NA; DNA: TGTGCCAGCAGTTTCCTCCCACAGGGTAGCTATGGCTACACCTTC; CDR3: CASSFLPQGSYGYTF
V: TRBV27; size: many; J: TRBJ2-7; D: TRBD2; DNA: TGTGCCAGCAGTCTCGGACTAGCCGGGCCCCACGAGCAGTACTTC; CDR3: CASSLGLAGPHEQYF
V: TRBV12-3/TRBV12-4; size: many; J: TRBJ1-5; D: NA; DNA: TGTGCCAGCAGTTTCCGGACCCATGGGCTACAAGAAGCGGACCAGCCCCAGCATTTT; CDR3: CASSFRTHGLQEADQPQHF
V: TRBV20-1; size: few; J: TRBJ1-5; D: NA; DNA: TGCAGTGTAGAGATCTTTGATCAGGAAAGCTATAGCAATCAGCCCCAGCATTTT; CDR3: CSVEIFDQESYSNQPQHF
V: TRBV28; size: NA; J: TRBJ1-1; D: TRBD1; DNA: TGTGCCAGCAGGGGACAGGGGGCTGAAGCTTTCTTT; CDR3: CASRGQGAEAFF
V: TRBV7-2; size: NA; J: TRBJ2-7; D: NA; DNA: TGTGCCAGCAGCTTAGGTTTTGGGCAGTACTTC; CDR3: CASSLGFGQYF
V: TRBV4-1; size: many; J: TRBJ1-2; D: TRBD1; DNA: TGCGCCAGCAGCCAACCCCGACAGGGTACTAACTATGGCTACACCTTC; CDR3: CASSQPRQGTNYGYTF
V: TRBV25-1; size: NA; J: TRBJ2-7; D: NA; DNA: TGTGCCAGCAGGTCAGGGGGGGAAGGTCAGTACTTC; CDR3: CASRSGGEGQYF
V: TRBV6-1; size: many; J: TRBJ2-5; D: NA; DNA: TGTGCCAGCACCCCAGTGCGGGTGGGACAAGAGACCCAGTACTTC; CDR3: CASTPVRVGQETQYF
V: TRBV6-1; size: many; J: TRBJ2-5; D: TRBD1; DNA: TGTGCCAGCGCGGGCTACAGGGGGGAGACCCAGTACTTC; CDR3: CASAGYRGETQYF
V: TRBV20-1; size: many; J: TRBJ1-1; D: TRBD1; DNA: TGCAGTGTCTACAGGGGACTCACTGAAGCTTTCTTT; CDR3: CSVYRGLTEAFF
V: TRBV5-1; size: many; J: TRBJ2-7; D: TRBD1; DNA: TGCGCCAGCAGCTTGAGCTGGGACAGAGACCTCTACGAGCAGTACTTC; CDR3: CASSLSWDRDLYEQYF
V: TRBV3-1; size: NA; J: TRBJ2-2; D: NA; DNA: TGTGCCAGCAGCCAAGTCGGTCGGGGAGGCACCGGGGAGCTGTTTTTT; CDR3: CASSQVGRGGTGELFF
V: TRBV7-2; size: NA; J: TRBJ2-5; D: NA; DNA: TGTGCCAGCAGCTTATTCGGACAGTACCAAGAGACCCAGTACTTC; CDR3: CASSLFGQYQETQYF
V: TRBV5-6; size: many; J: TRBJ2-7; D: TRBD2; DNA: TGTGCCAGCAACTCACTAGCGGGAGGGCCAGGGGAGCAGTACTTC; CDR3: CASNSLAGGPGEQYF
V: TRBV3-1; size: many; J: TRBJ1-6; D: TRBD1; DNA: TGTGCCAGCAGCTTTACAGGGGTATCACCCCTCCACTTT; CDR3: CASSFTGVSPLHF
V: TRBV28; size: many; J: TRBJ2-5; D: TRBD1; DNA: TGTGCCAGCAGATATGACAGGGGGCAGGAGACCCAGTACTTC; CDR3: CASRYDRGQETQYF
V: TRBV20-1; size: many; J: TRBJ2-7; D: TRBD2; DNA: TGCAGTGCTAGAGGCCTTGGGACTAGCGGGAGTTCCTACGAGCAGTACTTC; CDR3: CSARGLGTSGSSYEQYF
V: TRBV12-3/TRBV12-4; size: few; J: TRBJ2-7; D: NA; DNA: TGTGCCAGCAGCACGGCCGTCTACGAGCAGTACTTC; CDR3: CASSTAVYEQYF
V: TRBV6-2/TRBV6-3; size: many; J: TRBJ1-5; D: TRBD1; DNA: TGTGCCAGCACCGTGGACAGGGGCAGGAATCAGCCCCAGCATTTT; CDR3: CASTVDRGRNQPQHF
V: TRBV20-1; size: many; J: TRBJ1-2; D: NA; DNA: TGCATGTTGAGTCCTGGGGCCTATGGCTACACCTTC; CDR3: CMLSPGAYGYTF
V: TRBV30; size: NA; J: TRBJ2-2; D: TRBD1; DNA: TGTGCCTGGGACAGGGTCGTCTATAACACCGGGGAGCTGTTTTTT; CDR3: CAWDRVVYNTGELFF